This T cell receptor (beta chain) emerged from a study of cytomegalovirus exposure and HLA in healthy donors. Overall study results and limits: TCR beta sequences reportedly predicted most subjects' HLA-A and HLA-B alleles accurately.

Notes on this clone: What it recognizes is unknown.

V lost 4 bases to trimming and J lost 3 bases; unmatched junction nucleotides: 8. Germline CDR1 is MNHEY and CDR2 is SMNVEV (reference sequence). The CDR3 has 18 residues. The PCR contained 60 Vbeta and 13 Jbeta primers. Generated by immunoSEQ multiplex PCR, the TCRdb table keeps only in-frame clones and is missing some. Of about 210,000 clones in the sample, approximately 82% were seen once. The sequencing sample was made of PBMCs. V and J are TRBV27 and TRBJ2-3; 15 bases fit TRBD2. The clonotype comes from a woman in her forties or fifties in good health and CMV-seropositive. DNA for the CDR3: TGTGCCAGCAGTTCTCCGGGACTAGCGGGGGGAAGTACAGATACGCAGTATTTT. Amino acids: CASSSPGLAGGSTDTQYF.